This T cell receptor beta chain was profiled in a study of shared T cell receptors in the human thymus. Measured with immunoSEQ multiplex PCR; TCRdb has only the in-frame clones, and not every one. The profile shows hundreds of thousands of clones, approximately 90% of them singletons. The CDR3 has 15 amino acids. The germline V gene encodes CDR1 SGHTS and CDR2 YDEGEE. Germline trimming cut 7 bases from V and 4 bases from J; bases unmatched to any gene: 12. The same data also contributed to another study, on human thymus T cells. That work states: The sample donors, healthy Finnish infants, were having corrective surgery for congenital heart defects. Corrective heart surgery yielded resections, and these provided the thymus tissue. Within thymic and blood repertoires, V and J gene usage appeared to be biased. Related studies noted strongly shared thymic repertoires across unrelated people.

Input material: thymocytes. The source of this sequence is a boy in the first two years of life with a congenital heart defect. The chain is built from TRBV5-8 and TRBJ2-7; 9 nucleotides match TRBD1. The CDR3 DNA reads TGTGCCAGCCGGACAGGACAGGGGACTTCTTACGAGCAGTACTTC. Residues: CASRTGQGTSYEQYF.